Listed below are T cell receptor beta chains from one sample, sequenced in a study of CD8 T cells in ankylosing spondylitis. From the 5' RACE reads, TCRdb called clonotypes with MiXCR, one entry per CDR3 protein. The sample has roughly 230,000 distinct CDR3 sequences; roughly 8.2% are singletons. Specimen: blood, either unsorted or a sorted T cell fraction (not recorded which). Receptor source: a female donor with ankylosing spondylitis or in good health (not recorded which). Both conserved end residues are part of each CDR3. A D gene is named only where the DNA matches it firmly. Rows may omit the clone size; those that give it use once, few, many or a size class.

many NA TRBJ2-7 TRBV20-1 TGCAGTGCTAGAGTTAGGGGGAGCAGTCCTACCTACGAGCAGTACTTC CSARVRGSSPTYEQYF
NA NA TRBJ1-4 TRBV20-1 TGCAGTGCCAAGGAAGGAGTGCCCGATAAAAAACTGTTTTTT CSAKEGVPDKKLFF
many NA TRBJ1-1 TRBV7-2 TGTGCCAGCAGCTTAGCGAAGTGGACTGAAGCTTTCTTT CASSLAKWTEAFF
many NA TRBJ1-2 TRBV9 TGTGCCAGCAGCGTAAGGGGACTCTATGGCTACACCTTC CASSVRGLYGYTF
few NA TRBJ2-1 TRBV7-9 TGTGCCAGCAGCTTAGTTGGACGGGAGGAGCAGTTCTTC CASSLVGREEQFF
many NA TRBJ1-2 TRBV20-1 TGCAGTGCTAGGTCGACTTATGGCTACACCTTC CSARSTYGYTF
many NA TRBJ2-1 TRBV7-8 TGTGCCAGCAGCTTAGGCGGACTCCCTAAAGAGCAGTTCTTC CASSLGGLPKEQFF
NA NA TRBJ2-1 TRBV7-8 TGTGCCAGCGGCTTACGGGCCAGGGTGTTGAGGAATGAGCAGTTCTTC CASGLRARVLRNEQFF
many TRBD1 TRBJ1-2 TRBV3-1 TGTGCCAGCAGCCCCATTCAGGGGGGTAGAAAAGGCTACACCTTC CASSPIQGGRKGYTF
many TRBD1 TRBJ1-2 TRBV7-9 TGTGCCAGCAGCCAATCCGGGACAGTAATAGAGCCGTATGGCTACACCTTC CASSQSGTVIEPYGYTF